Below are 6 T cell receptor beta chains sequenced from a single sample in a study of OX40 agonist ivuxolimab in advanced cancers. Clones were read by immunoSEQ multiplex PCR, and TCRdb kept only the in-frame ones, dropping some. The profile shows fewer than 65,000 clones, approximately 86% of them singletons. Source: CD4+ or CD8+ T cells sorted from blood, taken in a trial of the OX40 agonist ivuxolimab. Receptor source: an adult with an advanced solid tumor such as melanoma, head and neck, liver or kidney cancer.

The chain couples TRBV4-3 to TRBJ2-5; D is perhaps TRBD1 (5 bases). This CDR3 has 16 residues. Germline V gene data show CDR1 as LGHNA and CDR2 as YSLEER. V lost 0 bases and J lost 5, with 16 bases in between. CDR3: CASSQELQGLDETQYF. In nucleotides, the CDR3 is TGCGCCAGCAGCCAAGAGTTGCAGGGTCTAGATGAGACCCAGTACTTC.

The rearrangement uses TRBV7-2 and TRBJ1-1; D gene uncertain. The CDR3 consists of 13 residues. Between the trimmed V and J ends, which lost 8 bases and 4 bases, there was a span of 14 bases. Germline values: CDR1 SGHTA, CDR2 FQGNSA. In nucleotides, the CDR3 is TGTGCCAGCGGTAGAACAGTGAGCACTGAAGCTTTCTTT. Translating it yields CASGRTVSTEAFF.

CDR3 residues: CASSLGLGDYEQYF. The CDR3 DNA reads TGCGCCAGCAGCTTGGGACTAGGAGACTACGAGCAGTACTTC. The rearrangement links TRBV5-1 to TRBJ2-7, with TRBD2 as a possible D gene (6 bases). Per germline, CDR1 SGHRS and CDR2 YFSETQ. The length of the CDR3 is 14 residues. Trimming shortened V by 0 bases and J by 3 bases, and 10 bases separated the two germline ends.

J is TRBJ1-2 and V is TRBV6-5; D is possibly TRBD1 (6 bases). From germline, CDR1 is MNHEY and CDR2 SVGAGI. V was clipped by 2 bases and J by 3 bases, with 13 bases between them. The CDR3 runs to 15 residues. The CDR3 sequence is CASSYQGTSDYGYTF. The CDR3 bases are TGTGCCAGCAGTTACCAGGGGACAAGTGACTATGGCTACACCTTC.

The rearrangement uses TRBV16 and TRBJ1-4; D unclear. Germline CDR1 is KGHSY and CDR2 is FQNENV. The CDR3 sequence is 15 residues long. V shed 0 bases and J shed 8 bases, with 13 bases lying between them. CDR3 sequence reads: CASSQSSGSSEKLFF. The CDR3 nucleotides read TGTGCCAGCAGCCAATCTTCCGGATCGAGCGAAAAACTGTTTTTT.

The chain carries TRBV7-2 and TRBJ2-3, with TRBD1 matching over 8 bases. Losses at the gene ends were 6 bases for V and 5 bases for J; bases not matched to a gene: 4. The CDR3 has 13 residues. The germline CDR1 and CDR2 sequences are SGHTA and FQGNSA. The CDR3, as DNA: TGTGCCAGCAGGTACACAGGGGGAGATACGCAGTATTTT. As protein: CASRYTGGDTQYF. Full variable domain (rest looked up from reference TRBV7-2 and TRBJ2-3): GAGVSQSPSNKVTEKGKDVELRCDPISGHTALYWYRQSLGQGLEFLIYFQGNSAPDKSGLPSDRFSAERTGGSVSTLTIQRTQQEDSAVYLCASRYTGGDTQYFGPGTRLTVL.